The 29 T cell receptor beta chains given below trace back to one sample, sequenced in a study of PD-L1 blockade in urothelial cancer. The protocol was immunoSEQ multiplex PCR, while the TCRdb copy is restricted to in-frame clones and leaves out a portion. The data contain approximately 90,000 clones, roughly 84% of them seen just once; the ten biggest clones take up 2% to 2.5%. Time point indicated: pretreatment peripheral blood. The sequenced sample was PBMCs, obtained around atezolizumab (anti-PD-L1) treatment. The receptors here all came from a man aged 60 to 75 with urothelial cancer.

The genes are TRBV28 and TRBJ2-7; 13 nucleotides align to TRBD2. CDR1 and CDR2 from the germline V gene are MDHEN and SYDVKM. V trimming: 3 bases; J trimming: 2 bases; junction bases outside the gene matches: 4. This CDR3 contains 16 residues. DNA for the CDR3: TGTGCCAGCAGTTTGGGACTAGCGGGAAACCCCTACGAGCAGTACTTC. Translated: CASSLGLAGNPYEQYF.

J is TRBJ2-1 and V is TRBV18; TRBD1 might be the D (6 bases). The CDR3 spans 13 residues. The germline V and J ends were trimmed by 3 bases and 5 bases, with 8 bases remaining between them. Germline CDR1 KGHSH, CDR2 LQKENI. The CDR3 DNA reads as TGTGCCAGCTCACCCGGACAGAACAATGAGCAGTTCTTC. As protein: CASSPGQNNEQFF.

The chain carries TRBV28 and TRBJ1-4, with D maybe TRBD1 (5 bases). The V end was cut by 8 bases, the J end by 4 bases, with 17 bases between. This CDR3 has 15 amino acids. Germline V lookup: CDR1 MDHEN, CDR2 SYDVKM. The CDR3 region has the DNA TGTGCCAGCCATCAGGGAGGGCAGGGTAATGAAAAACTGTTTTTT. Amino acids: CASHQGGQGNEKLFF.

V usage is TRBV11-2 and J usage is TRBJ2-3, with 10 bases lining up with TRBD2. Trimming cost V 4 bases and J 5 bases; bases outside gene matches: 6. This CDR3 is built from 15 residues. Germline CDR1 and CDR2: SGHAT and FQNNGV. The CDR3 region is CASSSGLARGDTQYF. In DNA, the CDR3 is TGTGCCAGCAGCTCGGGACTAGCGCGCGGAGATACGCAGTATTTT.

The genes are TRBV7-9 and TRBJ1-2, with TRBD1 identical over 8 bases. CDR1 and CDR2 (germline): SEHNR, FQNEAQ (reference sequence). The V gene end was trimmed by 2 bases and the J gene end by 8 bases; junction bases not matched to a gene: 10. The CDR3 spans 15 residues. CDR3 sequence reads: CASSLQGAEFWGYTF. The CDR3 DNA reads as TGTGCCAGCAGCTTACAGGGGGCGGAATTCTGGGGCTACACCTTC.

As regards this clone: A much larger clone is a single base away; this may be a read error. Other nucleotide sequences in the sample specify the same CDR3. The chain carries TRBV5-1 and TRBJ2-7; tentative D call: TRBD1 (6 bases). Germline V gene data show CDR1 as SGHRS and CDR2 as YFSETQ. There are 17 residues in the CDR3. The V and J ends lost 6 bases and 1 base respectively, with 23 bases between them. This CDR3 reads CASKTGTGQLRSYEQYF. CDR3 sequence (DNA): TGCGCCAGCAAAACGGGGACGGGACAACTAAGGTCCTACGAGCAGTACTTC.

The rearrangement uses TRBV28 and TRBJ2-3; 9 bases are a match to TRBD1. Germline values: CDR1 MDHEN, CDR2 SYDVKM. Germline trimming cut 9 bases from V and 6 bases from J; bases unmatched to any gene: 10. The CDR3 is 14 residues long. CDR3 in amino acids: CASAFRDRVDTQYF. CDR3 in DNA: TGTGCCAGTGCCTTCAGGGACAGGGTTGATACGCAGTATTTT.

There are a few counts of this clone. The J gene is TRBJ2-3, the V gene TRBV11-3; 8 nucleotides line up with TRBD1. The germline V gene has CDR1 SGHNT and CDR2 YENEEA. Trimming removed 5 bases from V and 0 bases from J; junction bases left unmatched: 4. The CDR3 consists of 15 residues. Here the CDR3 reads CASSLRTGSTDTQYF. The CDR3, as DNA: TGTGCCAGCAGCCTTCGGACAGGGAGCACAGATACGCAGTATTTT.

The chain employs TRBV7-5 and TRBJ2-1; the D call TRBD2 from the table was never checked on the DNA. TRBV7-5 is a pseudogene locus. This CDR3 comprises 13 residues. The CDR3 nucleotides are TGTGCCAGAAGCAATGGGGGGGGGAATGAGCAGTTCTTC. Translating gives CARSNGGGNEQFF.

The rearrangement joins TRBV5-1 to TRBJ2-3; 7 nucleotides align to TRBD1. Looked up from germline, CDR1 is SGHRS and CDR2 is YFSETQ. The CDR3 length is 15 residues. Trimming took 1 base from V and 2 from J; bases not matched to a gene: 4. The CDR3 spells CASSLSGQFTDTQYF. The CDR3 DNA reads TGCGCCAGCAGCTTGTCGGGACAGTTCACAGATACGCAGTATTTT. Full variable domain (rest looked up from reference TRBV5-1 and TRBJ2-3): KAGVTQTPRYLIKTRGQQVTLSCSPISGHRSVSWYQQTPGQGLQFLFEYFSETQRNKGNFPGRFSGRQFSNSRSEMNVSTLELGDSALYLCASSLSGQFTDTQYFGPGTRLTVL.

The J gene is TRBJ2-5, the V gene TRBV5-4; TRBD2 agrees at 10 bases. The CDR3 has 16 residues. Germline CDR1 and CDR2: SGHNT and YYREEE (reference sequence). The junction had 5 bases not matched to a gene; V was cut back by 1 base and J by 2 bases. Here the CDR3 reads CASSLRVAGGQETQYF. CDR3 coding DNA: TGTGCCAGCAGCTTGCGGGTAGCGGGGGGTCAAGAGACCCAGTACTTC.

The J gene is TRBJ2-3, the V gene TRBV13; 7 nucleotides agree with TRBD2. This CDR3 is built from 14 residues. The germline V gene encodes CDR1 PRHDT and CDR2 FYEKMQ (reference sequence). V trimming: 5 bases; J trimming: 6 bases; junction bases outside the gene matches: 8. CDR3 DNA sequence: TGTGCCAGCAGCCCTCTGGCGGGGGTGGATACGCAGTATTTT. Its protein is CASSPLAGVDTQYF.

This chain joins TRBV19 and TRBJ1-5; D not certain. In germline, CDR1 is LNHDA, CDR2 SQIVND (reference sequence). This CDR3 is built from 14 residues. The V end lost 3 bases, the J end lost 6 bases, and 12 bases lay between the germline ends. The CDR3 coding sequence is TGTGCCAGTAGTATCGGGGTGAGGAGTCAGCCCCAGCATTTT. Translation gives CASSIGVRSQPQHF.

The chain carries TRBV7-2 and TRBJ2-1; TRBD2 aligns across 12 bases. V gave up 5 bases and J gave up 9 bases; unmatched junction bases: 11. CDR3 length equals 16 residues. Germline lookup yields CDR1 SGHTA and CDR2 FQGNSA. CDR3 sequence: CASSARLAGEGSEQFF. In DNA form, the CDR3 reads TGTGCCAGCAGCGCCCGACTAGCGGGAGAAGGAAGTGAGCAGTTCTTC.

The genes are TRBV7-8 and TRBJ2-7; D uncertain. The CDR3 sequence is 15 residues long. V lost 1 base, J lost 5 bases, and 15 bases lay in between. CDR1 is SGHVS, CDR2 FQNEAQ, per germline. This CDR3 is CASSLDGQTLDEQYF. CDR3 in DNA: TGTGCCAGCAGCTTAGATGGGCAGACACTCGACGAGCAGTACTTC.

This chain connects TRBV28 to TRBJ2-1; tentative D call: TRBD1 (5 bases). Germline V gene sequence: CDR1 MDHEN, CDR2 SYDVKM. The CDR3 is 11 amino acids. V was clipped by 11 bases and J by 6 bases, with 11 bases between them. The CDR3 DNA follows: TGTGCCTCCCAGGGCCGCAATGAGCAGTTCTTC. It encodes CASQGRNEQFF.

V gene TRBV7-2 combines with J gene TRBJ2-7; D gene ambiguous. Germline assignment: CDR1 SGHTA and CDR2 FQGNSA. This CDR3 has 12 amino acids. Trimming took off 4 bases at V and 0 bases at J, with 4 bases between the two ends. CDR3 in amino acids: CASSSNSYEQYF. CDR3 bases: TGTGCCAGCAGCTCAAACTCCTACGAGCAGTACTTC.

The CDR3 protein is CASSLAGGPYEQYF. The DNA of the CDR3 is TGTGCCAGCTCATTGGCGGGAGGGCCCTACGAGCAGTACTTC. The chain recombines TRBV18 with TRBJ2-7; 9 nucleotides line up with TRBD2. Germline V gives CDR1 KGHSH, CDR2 LQKENI. The J segment lost 2 bases and the V segment lost 5 bases, leaving 4 bases of the junction unmatched. The CDR3 spans 14 residues.

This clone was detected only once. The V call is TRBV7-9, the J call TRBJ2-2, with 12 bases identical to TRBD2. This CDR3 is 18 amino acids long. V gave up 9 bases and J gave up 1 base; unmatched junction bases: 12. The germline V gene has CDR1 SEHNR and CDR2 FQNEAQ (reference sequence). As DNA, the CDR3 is TGTGCCAGTACGAACCTCGGGGGACTAGCGGGGAACACCGGGGAGCTGTTTTTT. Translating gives CASTNLGGLAGNTGELFF.

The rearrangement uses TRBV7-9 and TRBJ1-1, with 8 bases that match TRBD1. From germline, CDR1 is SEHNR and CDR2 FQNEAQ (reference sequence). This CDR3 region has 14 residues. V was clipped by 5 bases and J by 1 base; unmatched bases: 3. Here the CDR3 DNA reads TGTGCCAGCAGCGCGGGACAGGCGAACACTGAAGCTTTCTTT. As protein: CASSAGQANTEAFF.

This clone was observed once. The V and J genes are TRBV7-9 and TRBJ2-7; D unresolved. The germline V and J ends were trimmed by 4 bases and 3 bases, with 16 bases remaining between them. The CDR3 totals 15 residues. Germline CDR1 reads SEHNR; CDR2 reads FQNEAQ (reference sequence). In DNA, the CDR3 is TGTGCCAGCAGCTCTAACGTTGACACAGTCTACGAGCAGTACTTC. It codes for CASSSNVDTVYEQYF.

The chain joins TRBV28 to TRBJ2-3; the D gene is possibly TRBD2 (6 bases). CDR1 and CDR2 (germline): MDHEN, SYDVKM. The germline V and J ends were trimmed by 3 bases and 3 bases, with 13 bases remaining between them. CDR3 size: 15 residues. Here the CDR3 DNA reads TGTGCCAGCAGTTTGGGCGGGATGGGGACAGATACGCAGTATTTT. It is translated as CASSLGGMGTDTQYF.

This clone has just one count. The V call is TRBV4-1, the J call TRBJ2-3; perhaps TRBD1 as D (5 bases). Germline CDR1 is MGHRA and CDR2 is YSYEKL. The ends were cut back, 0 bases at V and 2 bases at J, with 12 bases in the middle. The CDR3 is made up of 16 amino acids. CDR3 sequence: CASSQDQGLSTDTQYF. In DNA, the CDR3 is TGCGCCAGCAGCCAAGATCAGGGCCTTTCCACAGATACGCAGTATTTT.

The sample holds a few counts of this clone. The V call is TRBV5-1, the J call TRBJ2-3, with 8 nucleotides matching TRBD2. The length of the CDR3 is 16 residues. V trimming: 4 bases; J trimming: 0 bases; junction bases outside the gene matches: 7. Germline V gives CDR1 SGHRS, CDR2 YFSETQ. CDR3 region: CASSPNSGTSTDTQYF. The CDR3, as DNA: TGCGCCAGCAGCCCCAATAGCGGGACTAGCACAGATACGCAGTATTTT. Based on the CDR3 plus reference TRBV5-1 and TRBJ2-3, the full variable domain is KAGVTQTPRYLIKTRGQQVTLSCSPISGHRSVSWYQQTPGQGLQFLFEYFSETQRNKGNFPGRFSGRQFSNSRSEMNVSTLELGDSALYLCASSPNSGTSTDTQYFGPGTRLTVL.

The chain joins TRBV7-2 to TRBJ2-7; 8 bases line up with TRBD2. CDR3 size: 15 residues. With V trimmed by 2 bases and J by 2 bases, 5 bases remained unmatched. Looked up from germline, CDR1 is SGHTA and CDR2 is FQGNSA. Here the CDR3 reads CASSLSGGAAYEQYF. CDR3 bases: TGTGCCAGCAGCTTAAGCGGGGGCGCGGCCTACGAGCAGTACTTC.

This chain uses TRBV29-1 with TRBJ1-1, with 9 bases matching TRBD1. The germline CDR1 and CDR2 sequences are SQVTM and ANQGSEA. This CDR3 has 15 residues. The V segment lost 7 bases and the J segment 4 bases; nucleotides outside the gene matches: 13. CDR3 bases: TGCAGCGCCAATACACTGGGACAGGGCATCACTGAAGCTTTCTTT. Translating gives CSANTLGQGITEAFF.

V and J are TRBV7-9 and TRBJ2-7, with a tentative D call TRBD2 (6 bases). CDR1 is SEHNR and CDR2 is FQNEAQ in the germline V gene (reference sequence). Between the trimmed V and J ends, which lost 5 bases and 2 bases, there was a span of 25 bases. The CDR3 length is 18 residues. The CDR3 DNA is TGTGCCAGCAGCCCAACCGCCCGGGCCCCGGAGGGAACCTACGAGCAGTACTTC. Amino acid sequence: CASSPTARAPEGTYEQYF.

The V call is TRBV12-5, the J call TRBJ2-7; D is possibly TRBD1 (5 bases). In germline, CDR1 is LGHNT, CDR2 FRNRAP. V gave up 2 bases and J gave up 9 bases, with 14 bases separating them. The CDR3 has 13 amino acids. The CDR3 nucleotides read TGTGCTAGTGGTTTGCAGCTTACAACAGGGCAGTACTTC. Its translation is CASGLQLTTGQYF.

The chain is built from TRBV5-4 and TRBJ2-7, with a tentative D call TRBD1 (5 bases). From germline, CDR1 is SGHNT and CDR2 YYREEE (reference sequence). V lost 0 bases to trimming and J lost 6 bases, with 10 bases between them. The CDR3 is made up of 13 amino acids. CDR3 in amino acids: CASSLEGDGEQYF. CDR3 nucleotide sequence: TGTGCCAGCAGCTTGGAAGGGGATGGCGAGCAGTACTTC. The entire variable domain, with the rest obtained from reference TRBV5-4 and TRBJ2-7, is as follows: ETGVTQSPTHLIKTRGQQVTLRCSSQSGHNTVSWYQQALGQGPQFIFQYYREEENGRGNFPPRFSGLQFPNYSSELNVNALELDDSALYLCASSLEGDGEQYFGPGTRLTVT.